This T cell receptor (beta chain) was observed in a study of post-analysis software for immune sequencing data. The overall study: There were relapsing-remitting, secondary progressive and progressive-relapsing multiple sclerosis among the disease courses included. Notes on the study in general: Compared with controls, patients had more of five or six TRBV segments, including TRBV5-6, TRBV5-1 and TRBV20-1.

Germline V CDR1 and CDR2: DFQATT, SNEGSKA (reference sequence). The ends were cut back, 5 bases at V and 7 bases at J, with 20 bases in the middle. There are 14 residues in the CDR3. Concerning this clonotype: Its antigen is undetermined.

Unique molecular identifiers featured in each of the TCR beta cDNA libraries. TCRdb fed the PCR reads into MiXCR, producing one record per CDR3 protein. The table records approximately 770,000 distinct CDR3 sequences, around 42% of them present only once. The chain employs TRBV20-1 and TRBJ2-5; no reliable D call. The receptor comes from a girl aged 10-17 years with multiple sclerosis. The sequenced material came from blood. CDR3 sequence (DNA): TGCAGTGCTTCGTTGGACCGTAGCTGGGGGACCCAGTACTTC. It is translated as CSASLDRSWGTQYF.